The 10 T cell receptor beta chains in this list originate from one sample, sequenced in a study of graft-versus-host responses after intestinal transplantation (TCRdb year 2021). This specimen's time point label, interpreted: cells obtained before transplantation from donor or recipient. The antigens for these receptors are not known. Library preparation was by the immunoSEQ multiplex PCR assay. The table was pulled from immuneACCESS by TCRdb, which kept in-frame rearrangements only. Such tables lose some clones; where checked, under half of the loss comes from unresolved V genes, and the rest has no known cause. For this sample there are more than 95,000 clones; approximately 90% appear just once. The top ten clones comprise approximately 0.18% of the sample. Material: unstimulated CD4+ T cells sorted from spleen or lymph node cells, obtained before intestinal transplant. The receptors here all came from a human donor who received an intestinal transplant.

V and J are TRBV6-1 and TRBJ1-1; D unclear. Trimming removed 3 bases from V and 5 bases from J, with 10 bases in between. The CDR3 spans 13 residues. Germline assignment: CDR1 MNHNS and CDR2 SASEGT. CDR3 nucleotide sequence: TGTGCCAGCAGTGATATCAGGAGGACTGAAGCTTTCTTT. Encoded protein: CASSDIRRTEAFF.

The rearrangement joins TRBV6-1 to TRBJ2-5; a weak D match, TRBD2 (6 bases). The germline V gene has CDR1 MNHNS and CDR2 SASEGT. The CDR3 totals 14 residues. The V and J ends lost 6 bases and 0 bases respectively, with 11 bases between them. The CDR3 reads CASRRGGNQETQYF. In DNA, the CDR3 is TGTGCCAGCAGGCGCGGCGGGAACCAAGAGACCCAGTACTTC.

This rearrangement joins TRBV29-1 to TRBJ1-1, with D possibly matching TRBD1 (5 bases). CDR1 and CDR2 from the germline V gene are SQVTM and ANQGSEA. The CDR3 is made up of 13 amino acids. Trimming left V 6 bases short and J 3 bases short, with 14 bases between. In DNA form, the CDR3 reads TGCAGCGTGCCCCGCCCGGGGGACACTGAAGCTTTCTTT. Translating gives CSVPRPGDTEAFF.

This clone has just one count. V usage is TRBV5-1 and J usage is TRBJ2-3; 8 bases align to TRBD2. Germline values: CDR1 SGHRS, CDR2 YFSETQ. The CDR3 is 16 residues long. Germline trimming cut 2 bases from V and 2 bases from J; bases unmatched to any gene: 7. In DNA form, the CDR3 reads TGCGCCAGCAGCTTAAGCGGGAGCCAACCCACAGATACGCAGTATTTT. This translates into CASSLSGSQPTDTQYF.

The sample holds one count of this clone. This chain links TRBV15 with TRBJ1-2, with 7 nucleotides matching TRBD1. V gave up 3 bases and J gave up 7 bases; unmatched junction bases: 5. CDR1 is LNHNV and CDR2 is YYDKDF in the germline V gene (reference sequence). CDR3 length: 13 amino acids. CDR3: CATSRGRQGGYTF. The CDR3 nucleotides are TGTGCCACCAGCAGGGGCAGACAGGGTGGCTACACCTTC.

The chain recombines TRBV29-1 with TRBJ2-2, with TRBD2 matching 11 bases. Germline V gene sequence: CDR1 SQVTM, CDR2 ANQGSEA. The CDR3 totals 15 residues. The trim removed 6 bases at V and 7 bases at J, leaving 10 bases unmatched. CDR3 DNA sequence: TGCAGCGTCGTGACTAGCGGGGCGAATATCGGGGAGCTGTTTTTT. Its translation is CSVVTSGANIGELFF.

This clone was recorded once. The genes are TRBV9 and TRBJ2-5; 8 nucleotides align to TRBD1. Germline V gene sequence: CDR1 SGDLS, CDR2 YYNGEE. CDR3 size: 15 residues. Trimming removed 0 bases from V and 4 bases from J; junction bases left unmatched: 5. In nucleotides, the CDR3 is TGTGCCAGCAGCGTAGGGCAGGGGGCGAGAGAGACCCAGTACTTC. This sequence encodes CASSVGQGARETQYF.

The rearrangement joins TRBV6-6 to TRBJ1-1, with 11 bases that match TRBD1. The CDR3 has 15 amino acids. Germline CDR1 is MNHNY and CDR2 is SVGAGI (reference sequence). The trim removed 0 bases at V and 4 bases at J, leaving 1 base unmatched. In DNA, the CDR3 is TGTGCCAGCAGTTACTCCGGACAGGGGGCCACTGAAGCTTTCTTT. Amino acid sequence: CASSYSGQGATEAFF.

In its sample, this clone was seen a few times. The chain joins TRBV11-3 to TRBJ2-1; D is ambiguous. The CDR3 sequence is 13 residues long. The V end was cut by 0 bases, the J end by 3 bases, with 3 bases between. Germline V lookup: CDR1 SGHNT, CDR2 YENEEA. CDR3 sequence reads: CASSLDNYNEQFF. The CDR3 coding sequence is TGTGCCAGCAGCTTAGACAACTACAATGAGCAGTTCTTC.

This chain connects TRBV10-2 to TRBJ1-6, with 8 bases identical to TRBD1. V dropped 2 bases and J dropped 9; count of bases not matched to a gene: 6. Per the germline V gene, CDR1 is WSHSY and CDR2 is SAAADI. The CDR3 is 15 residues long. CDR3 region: CASSEGQGGVSPLHF. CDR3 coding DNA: TGCGCCAGCAGTGAGGGACAGGGAGGGGTTTCACCCCTCCACTTT.